Described below is a single T cell receptor (beta chain) sequence and its context. As yet, its antigen is unknown. Clones were sequenced by immunoSEQ multiplex PCR, and TCRdb holds only the in-frame ones, with some missing. The sample has some 31,000 clones; roughly 94% are singletons. Time point indicated: newly diagnosed, previously untreated cHL patient sample. Untreated, newly diagnosed classical Hodgkin lymphoma PBMCs were used for comparison. The data are from a study of PD-1 blockade in classical Hodgkin lymphoma. Study results and caveats: Newly diagnosed patients reportedly had lower baseline TCR diversity than healthy donors. Causes of the repertoire differences remain undefined, possibly disease activity or prior therapy.

The CDR3 is made up of 13 amino acids. Deletions cut 1 base from V and 4 bases from J, with 5 bases between. The germline V gene has CDR1 SGHVS and CDR2 FNYEAQ. V gene TRBV7-6 combines with J gene TRBJ1-5; D ambiguous. Specimen: peripheral blood mononuclear cells (PBMCs). This clonotype was obtained from a human donor with classical Hodgkin lymphoma. CDR3 sequence: CASSLGRNQPQHF. The DNA for the CDR3 is TGTGCCAGCAGCTTAGGGCGGAATCAGCCCCAGCATTTT.